The rows below give T cell receptor beta chains drawn from one sample of a study of blood T cell repertoires in COVID-19. Assay: immunoSEQ multiplex PCR; the TCRdb copy retains only in-frame clones and omits some. The sample carries around 430,000 clones, 88% recorded once. The sequenced sample consisted of peripheral blood. The receptors come from a woman between 45 and 65 years old with COVID-19, enrolled during active disease. CDR3s include the opening cysteine and the closing phenylalanine or tryptophan. Fields, in order: D gene, V gene, J gene, clone size, CDR3 DNA, CDR3 protein. The D gene is left open where the match is weak. Rows may omit the clone size; those that give it use once, few, many or a size class.

D gene: TRBD1
V gene: TRBV6-5
J gene: TRBJ2-7
clone size: .
CDR3 DNA: TGTGCCAGCAGTTACCAAACTACAGGGGGCTACGAGCAGTACTTC
CDR3 protein: CASSYQTTGGYEQYF

D gene: .
V gene: TRBV29-1
J gene: TRBJ1-2
clone size: .
CDR3 DNA: TGCAGCGTGGAGAATGGTTATGGCTACACCTTC
CDR3 protein: CSVENGYGYTF

D gene: TRBD1
V gene: TRBV5-1
J gene: TRBJ1-1
clone size: few
CDR3 DNA: TGCGCCAGCAGACGACAACGCGGGACAGGTATCGTGAACACTGAAGCTTTCTTT
CDR3 protein: CASRRQRGTGIVNTEAFF

D gene: .
V gene: TRBV4-1
J gene: TRBJ2-7
clone size: .
CDR3 DNA: TGCGCCAGCAGCCAGTCCACAGGGCGGCCCTACGAGCAGTACTTC
CDR3 protein: CASSQSTGRPYEQYF

D gene: .
V gene: TRBV30
J gene: TRBJ1-2
clone size: .
CDR3 DNA: TGTGCCTGGAGTTCACAGGGATACTATGGCTACACCTTC
CDR3 protein: CAWSSQGYYGYTF

D gene: TRBD1
V gene: TRBV3-1/TRBV3-2
J gene: TRBJ1-2
clone size: .
CDR3 DNA: TGTGCCAGCACCCAAATTCAGGGGGCGCTTAATGGCTACACCTTC
CDR3 protein: CASTQIQGALNGYTF

D gene: TRBD2
V gene: TRBV6-5
J gene: TRBJ2-7
clone size: .
CDR3 DNA: TGTGCCAGCAGCCCCGGGACTACCTTCAGCGAGCAGTACTTC
CDR3 protein: CASSPGTTFSEQYF

D gene: TRBD1
V gene: TRBV7-9
J gene: TRBJ1-2
clone size: .
CDR3 DNA: TGTGCCAGCGGAACCGGGACAGGGTTAAGCCATGGCTACACCTTC
CDR3 protein: CASGTGTGLSHGYTF

D gene: TRBD1
V gene: TRBV5-1
J gene: TRBJ2-7
clone size: .
CDR3 DNA: TGCGCCAGCAGCTTTCCGGGACAGGACGACGAGCAGTACTTC
CDR3 protein: CASSFPGQDDEQYF

D gene: .
V gene: TRBV18
J gene: TRBJ1-5
clone size: .
CDR3 DNA: TGTGCCAGCTCACCAACCTACAATCAGCCCCAGCATTTT
CDR3 protein: CASSPTYNQPQHF

D gene: .
V gene: TRBV27
J gene: TRBJ1-6
clone size: .
CDR3 DNA: TGTGCCAGCGGATTCTTGCAGGGTAATTCACCCCTCCACTTT
CDR3 protein: CASGFLQGNSPLHF

D gene: .
V gene: TRBV12-5
J gene: TRBJ1-5
clone size: .
CDR3 DNA: TGTGCTAGTGGTTTCAGACAGAACAATCAGCCCCAGCATTTT
CDR3 protein: CASGFRQNNQPQHF